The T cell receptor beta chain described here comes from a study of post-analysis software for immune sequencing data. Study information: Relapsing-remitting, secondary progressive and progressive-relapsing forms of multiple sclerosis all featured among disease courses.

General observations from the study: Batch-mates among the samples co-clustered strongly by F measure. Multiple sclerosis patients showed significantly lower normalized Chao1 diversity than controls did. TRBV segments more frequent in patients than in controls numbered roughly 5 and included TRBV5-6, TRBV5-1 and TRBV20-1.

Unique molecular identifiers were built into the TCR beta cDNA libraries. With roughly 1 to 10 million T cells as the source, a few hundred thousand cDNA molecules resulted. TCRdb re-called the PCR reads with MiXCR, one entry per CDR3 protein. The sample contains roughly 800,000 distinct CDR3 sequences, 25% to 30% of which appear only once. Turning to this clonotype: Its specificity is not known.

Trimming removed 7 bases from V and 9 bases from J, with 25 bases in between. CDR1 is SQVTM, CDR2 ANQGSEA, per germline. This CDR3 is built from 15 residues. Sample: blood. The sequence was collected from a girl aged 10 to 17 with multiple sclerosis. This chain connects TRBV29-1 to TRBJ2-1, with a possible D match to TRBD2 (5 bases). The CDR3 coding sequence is TGCAGCGCCCAACCTTTGGCGGGCCGTACCGGTGAGCAGTTCTTC. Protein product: CSAQPLAGRTGEQFF.